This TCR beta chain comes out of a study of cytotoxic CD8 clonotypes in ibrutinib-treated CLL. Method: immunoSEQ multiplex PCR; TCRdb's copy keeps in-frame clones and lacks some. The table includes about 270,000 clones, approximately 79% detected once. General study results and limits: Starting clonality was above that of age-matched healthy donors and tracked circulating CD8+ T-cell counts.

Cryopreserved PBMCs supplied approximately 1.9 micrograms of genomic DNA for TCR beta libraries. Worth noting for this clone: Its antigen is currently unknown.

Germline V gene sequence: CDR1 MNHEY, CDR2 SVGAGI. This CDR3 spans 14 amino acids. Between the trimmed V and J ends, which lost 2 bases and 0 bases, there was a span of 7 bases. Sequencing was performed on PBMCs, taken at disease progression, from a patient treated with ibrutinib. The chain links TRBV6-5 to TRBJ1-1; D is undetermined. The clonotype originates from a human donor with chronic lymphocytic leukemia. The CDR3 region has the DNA TGTGCCAGCAGTTACGGGAAAATGAACACTGAAGCTTTCTTT. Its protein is CASSYGKMNTEAFF.